This TCR beta chain was sequenced for a study of blood T cell repertoires in COVID-19. Study-wide background: The origin of the acute and convalescent COVID-19 samples was the United States, Italy and Spain.

V gave up 2 bases and J gave up 0 bases; unmatched junction bases: 10. CDR1 MNHEY and CDR2 SVGEGT come from the germline V gene. The CDR3 has 19 amino acids. As processed by the authors: Quantification of nucleated cells was approximated via reference gene primer amplification. The assay was immunoSEQ multiplex PCR, and TCRdb's table has in-frame clones only and misses some. V and J calls and clone size are as listed in that table; D and trimming were resolved from the DNA. The table records more than 150,000 clones, about nine tenths of them present only once. Sequences were obtained from peripheral blood. The chain combines TRBV6-2 or TRBV6-3 with TRBJ2-1, with 10 bases that match TRBD2. The TCR was taken from a man aged 65-85 years with active or convalescent COVID-19. CDR3 residues: CASSYPLPSGGNSYNEQFF. The DNA for the CDR3 is TGTGCCAGCAGTTACCCCTTGCCTAGCGGGGGTAACTCCTACAATGAGCAGTTCTTC.